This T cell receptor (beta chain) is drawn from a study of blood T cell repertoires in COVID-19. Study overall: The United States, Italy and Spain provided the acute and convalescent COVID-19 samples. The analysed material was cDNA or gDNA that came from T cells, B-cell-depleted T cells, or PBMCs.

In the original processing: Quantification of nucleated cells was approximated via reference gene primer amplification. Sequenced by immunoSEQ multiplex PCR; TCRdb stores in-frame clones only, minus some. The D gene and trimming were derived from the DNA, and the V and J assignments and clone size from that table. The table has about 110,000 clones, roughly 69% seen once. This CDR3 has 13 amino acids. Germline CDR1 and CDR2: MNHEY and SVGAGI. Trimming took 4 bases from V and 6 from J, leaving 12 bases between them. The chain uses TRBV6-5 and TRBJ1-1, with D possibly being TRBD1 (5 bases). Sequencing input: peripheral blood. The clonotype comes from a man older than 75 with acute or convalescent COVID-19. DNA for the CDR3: TGTGCCAGCAGTTTCACCAGGGTAGCTGAAGCTTTCTTT. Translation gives CASSFTRVAEAFF.